The clone carrying this T cell receptor beta chain showed up just a few times. Its specificity is unknown. V lost 3 bases, J lost 6 bases, and 3 bases stayed unmatched. The CDR3 totals 13 residues. CDR1 is MGHRA, CDR2 YSYEKL, per germline. TCRdb ran MiXCR on the 5' RACE reads and lists one entry per CDR3 protein. Here the sample spans 150,000 to 200,000 distinct CDR3 sequences, 20% to 25% being singletons. These data originate in a study of T-cell memory formation after mild COVID-19. Study information: There were largely donor-specific TCR clusters.

Findings of the study overall: Second-wave clones with a day 37 peak had unconfirmed SARS-CoV-2 specificity. Day 15 to 85 contracting clones showed balanced CD4/CD8; day 15 to 37 expanders favored CD4+. Mainly in CM and EM were contracting CD4+ clones; CD8+ were in EMRA.

This TCR derives from an adult woman who had mild COVID-19 (a few samples of this study predate the infection). Cell type and time point are not known. The genes are TRBV4-1 and TRBJ1-1; TRBD1 matches 8 bases. Sequences were obtained from PBMCs or a T cell subset sorted from them (not recorded which). CDR3 protein: CASSQDRVPEAFF. Written as DNA, the CDR3 is TGCGCCAGCAGCCAGGACAGGGTCCCTGAAGCTTTCTTT.